Listed below are T cell receptor beta chains from one sample, sequenced in a study of blood T cell repertoires in COVID-19. TCRdb's table, derived via immunoSEQ multiplex PCR, lists solely in-frame clones and lacks some. The sample consists of about 170,000 clones, about 85% of them appearing once. The sample taken for sequencing was peripheral blood. The receptors were sampled from a human donor with acute or convalescent COVID-19. The donor label of this sample is uncertain. Both conserved end residues are part of each CDR3. The D gene is left open where the match is weak.

>TRBV5-1|.|TRBJ1-4
CASSLALQGKDKLFF
>TRBV28|.|TRBJ1-6
CASSLRNSPLHF
>TRBV7-8|TRBD2|TRBJ2-7
CASSGRLAGGSEQYF
>TRBV28|.|TRBJ1-1
CASSLGAWVTEAFF
>TRBV6-5|.|TRBJ2-7
CASSYGGYGQYF
>TRBV10-3|.|TRBJ1-3
CAGGGQPTIYF
>TRBV25-1|.|TRBJ1-2
CASSSTNYGYTF
>TRBV6-5|TRBD2|TRBJ2-7
CASSYSSGGRRYF
>TRBV15|.|TRBJ1-5
CATSRDRSRGGSNQPQHF
>TRBV27|.|TRBJ2-2
CASSLDPMVGGAAGELFF
>TRBV6-6|.|TRBJ2-7
CASSYGTPGSYEQYF
>TRBV19|.|TRBJ1-6
CASSGRNNSPLHF
>TRBV21-1|.|TRBJ1-5
CASSITRRPQHF
>TRBV5-5|.|TRBJ1-2
CASSLYREDYGYTF
>TRBV3-1/TRBV3-2|TRBD1|TRBJ1-2
CASSQGGRPGQGVSGYTF
>TRBV10-3|.|TRBJ1-4
CATRSEKLFF
>TRBV7-8|TRBD1|TRBJ1-2
CASSPSRQGDYGYTF
>TRBV11-3|.|TRBJ2-1
CASSLGIRAESSYNEQFF
>TRBV2|TRBD1|TRBJ1-5
CASRLGDSSNQPQHF
>TRBV6-1|TRBD1|TRBJ2-7
CASSDLPGQGARYYEQYF
>TRBV21-1|.|TRBJ2-1
CASSKGEADRDYNEQFF
>TRBV5-4|.|TRBJ1-2
CASRTGRYYGYTF